This passage covers 28 T cell receptor beta chains from one sample sequenced in a study of graft-versus-host responses after intestinal transplantation (dated by TCRdb to 2020 to 2022). The sample's time point, from its label and the paper: cells obtained before transplantation from donor or recipient. In the mixed lymphocyte reactions, some 200,000 CFSE-labeled pre-transplant responders were plated with some 200,000 irradiated violet-dye-labeled stimulators and cultured for 5 to 7 days. The method behind the library was the immunoSEQ multiplex PCR assay. Entries here come from immuneACCESS through TCRdb and include only in-frame sequences with V and J called. Some clones fail to appear in such tables; in the studies checked, an unresolved V gene covers under half of the shortfall, and the cause of the remainder is unknown. The sample contains about 15,000 clones, approximately 28% of them found a single time. The ten largest clones add up to 2% to 3% of the sample.

The sample consisted of alloreactive CD8+ T cells from a mixed lymphocyte reaction culture, taken before intestinal transplant. Reading the label with the study, this specimen's cell subset or site is: CFSE-low proliferating T cells sorted from roughly six-day pre-transplant mixed lymphocyte reaction (GvH or HvG direction). Every receptor here comes from a human patient who received an intestinal transplant.

This clone was picked up a small number of times. The gene calls are TRBV5-6 and TRBJ2-3; unclear D gene. The V end lost 4 bases, the J end lost 2 bases, and 14 bases lay between the germline ends. The CDR3 is 15 residues long. Per germline, CDR1 SGHDT and CDR2 YYEEEE. This CDR3 reads CASSPWAVPTDTQYF. The CDR3 nucleotides are TGTGCCAGCAGCCCTTGGGCAGTACCCACAGATACGCAGTATTTT.

This sequence joins TRBV28 and TRBJ2-6; D may be TRBD1 (6 bases). Trimming took off 2 bases at V and 0 bases at J, with 8 bases between the two ends. The CDR3 consists of 16 residues. Germline V gives CDR1 MDHEN, CDR2 SYDVKM. The CDR3 coding sequence is TGTGCCAGCAGTTTAGGGGGCCACTCTGGGGCCAACGTCCTGACTTTC. Amino acid sequence: CASSLGGHSGANVLTF. The full variable domain, its missing parts supplied by reference TRBV28 and TRBJ2-6, is DVKVTQSSRYLVKRTGEKVFLECVQDMDHENMFWYRQDPGLGLRLIYFSYDVKMKEKGDIPEGYSVSREKKERFSLILESASTNQTSMYLCASSLGGHSGANVLTFGAGSRLTVL.

This clone occurred a few times. The chain combines TRBV2 with TRBJ2-1; D possibly corresponds to TRBD1 (6 bases). This CDR3 spans 14 amino acids. V lost 2 bases, J lost 7 bases, and 12 bases lay in between. CDR1 and CDR2 (germline): SNHLY, FYNNEI. CDR3 in DNA: TGTGCCAGCAGTGAAAGGGGGACATGGAATGAGCAGTTCTTC. As protein: CASSERGTWNEQFF.

This clone is judged medium-sized. V gene TRBV7-9 combines with J gene TRBJ2-2, with 9 bases lining up with TRBD2. Germline CDR1 and CDR2: SEHNR and FQNEAQ (reference sequence). Germline trimming cut 3 bases from V and 4 bases from J; bases unmatched to any gene: 6. There are 16 residues in the CDR3. This CDR3 reads CASSLPTSGSTGELFF. CDR3 sequence (DNA): TGTGCCAGCAGCTTGCCGACTAGCGGTTCCACCGGGGAGCTGTTTTTT.

This clone counts as medium-sized. V and J are TRBV5-1 and TRBJ2-3; 10 nucleotides align to TRBD2. The CDR3 sequence is 16 residues long. Trimming removed 0 bases from V and 5 bases from J; junction bases left unmatched: 6. Looked up from germline, CDR1 is SGHRS and CDR2 is YFSETQ. CDR3 sequence: CASSLGAGGLLDTQYF. The CDR3 nucleotides are TGCGCCAGCAGCTTGGGAGCGGGGGGGCTCCTAGATACGCAGTATTTT.

This clone occurred a few times. The chain combines TRBV10-3 with TRBJ1-2; TRBD1 agrees at 9 bases. CDR1 and CDR2 from the germline V gene are ENHRY and SYGVKD. The ends lost 6 bases at V and 5 bases at J; junction bases unmatched: 13. This CDR3 is 16 amino acids long. DNA for the CDR3: TGTGCCATCAGAAAGGACAGGGGTATCGTATGGTATGGCTACACCTTC. It is translated as CAIRKDRGIVWYGYTF.

The chain recombines TRBV6-1 with TRBJ1-1, with 7 bases identical to TRBD1. This CDR3 is 15 amino acids long. The V and J ends lost 2 bases and 7 bases, in that order; junction bases with no gene match: 10. Germline assignment: CDR1 MNHNS and CDR2 SASEGT. The CDR3 DNA reads as TGTGCCAGCAGTGAAATTGAGGGGGCAGCCGTTGAAGCTTTCTTT. This sequence encodes CASSEIEGAAVEAFF.

This chain links TRBV13 with TRBJ2-3; a weak D match, TRBD2 (6 bases). Between the trimmed V and J ends, which lost 8 bases and 3 bases, there was a span of 12 bases. CDR1 and CDR2 (germline): PRHDT, FYEKMQ (reference sequence). The CDR3 loop spans 13 amino acids. CDR3 sequence reads: CASCWRGTDTQYF. The CDR3 coding sequence is TGTGCCAGCTGTTGGCGGGGTACAGATACGCAGTATTTT.

A single count supports this clone. A much larger clone lies one base from this, so it may be a read error. The V call is TRBV6-5, the J call TRBJ1-2; D possibly corresponds to TRBD1 (6 bases). Trimming took off 5 bases at V and 5 bases at J, with 15 bases between the two ends. Germline V gives CDR1 MNHEY, CDR2 SVGAGI. CDR3 length: 14 amino acids. The CDR3 loop reads CASSPGGGAYGYTF. As DNA, the CDR3 is TGTGCCAGCAGTCCAGGCGGGGGCGCGTATGGCTACACCTTC.

This clone was counted between two and nine times. This chain links TRBV2 with TRBJ1-2; unclear D gene. CDR1 and CDR2 from the germline V gene are SNHLY and FYNNEI. The CDR3 spans 13 residues. Deletions cut 6 bases from V and 1 base from J, with 9 bases between. CDR3 residues: CASSKRLNYGYTF. CDR3 DNA sequence: TGTGCCAGCAGCAAGAGACTTAACTATGGCTACACCTTC.

This clone was detected only a few times. The chain carries TRBV9 and TRBJ2-3; D unresolved. Germline V gene sequence: CDR1 SGDLS, CDR2 YYNGEE. Trimming removed 0 bases from V and 0 bases from J, with 8 bases in between. This CDR3 is built from 15 residues. This CDR3 is CASSVVVSSTDTQYF. CDR3 nucleotides: TGTGCCAGCAGCGTAGTGGTCAGCAGCACAGATACGCAGTATTTT.

This clone was observed a handful of times. The genes are TRBV5-1 and TRBJ2-7; 8 positions match TRBD2. CDR3 length equals 13 residues. With 2 bases clipped from V and 4 bases from J, the junction kept 2 bases outside the gene matches. Germline-derived CDR1 and CDR2 are SGHRS and YFSETQ. The CDR3 region is CASSFRGGYEQYF. In nucleotides, the CDR3 is TGCGCCAGCAGCTTCCGCGGGGGGTACGAGCAGTACTTC.

As DNA, the CDR3 is TGTGCCAGCAGTACCGGGACAGCTCAAGAGACCCAGTACTTC. Its protein is CASSTGTAQETQYF. J is TRBJ2-5 and V is TRBV6-5; 7 nucleotides line up with TRBD1. The CDR3 sequence is 14 residues long. V dropped 5 bases and J dropped 2; count of bases not matched to a gene: 5. Germline V gives CDR1 MNHEY, CDR2 SVGAGI.

V is TRBV9 and J is TRBJ2-7; unclear D gene. The CDR3 sequence is 15 residues long. Between the trimmed V and J ends, which lost 3 bases and 0 bases, there was a span of 13 bases. Germline values: CDR1 SGDLS, CDR2 YYNGEE. The CDR3: CASSALPASSYEQYF. CDR3 DNA: TGTGCCAGCAGCGCACTGCCCGCCAGCTCCTACGAGCAGTACTTC.

The genes are TRBV6-5 and TRBJ1-1; D is unresolved. V lost 2 bases and J lost 7, with 11 bases in between. This CDR3 has 13 residues. The germline V gene has CDR1 MNHEY and CDR2 SVGAGI. The chain's CDR3 is CASSYLTDLEAFF. In DNA form, the CDR3 reads TGTGCCAGCAGTTACCTTACAGACCTTGAAGCTTTCTTT.

The chain joins TRBV2 to TRBJ2-7, with TRBD2 matching 7 bases. The V gene's germline CDR1 is SNHLY and CDR2 FYNNEI. CDR3 size: 14 residues. The V segment lost 3 bases and the J segment 2 bases; nucleotides outside the gene matches: 4. CDR3 sequence reads: CASSDQGGTYEQYF. CDR3 sequence (DNA): TGTGCCAGCAGTGACCAGGGAGGGACCTACGAGCAGTACTTC.

This chain joins TRBV6-5 and TRBJ1-2; 10 nucleotides agree with TRBD1. With 2 bases clipped from V and 3 bases from J, the junction kept 6 bases outside the gene matches. CDR1 and CDR2 from the germline V gene are MNHEY and SVGAGI. This CDR3 has 16 amino acids. CDR3 sequence reads: CASSYDWTGGYYGYTF. The CDR3 DNA follows: TGTGCCAGCAGTTACGACTGGACAGGGGGATACTATGGCTACACCTTC.

This clone was seen a few times. The chain links TRBV6-6 to TRBJ1-1; D call uncertain. V was clipped by 2 bases and J by 7 bases, with 5 bases between them. This CDR3 is built from 11 residues. The germline V gene has CDR1 MNHNY and CDR2 SVGAGI (reference sequence). CDR3 sequence: CASSYRLEAFF. The CDR3 coding sequence is TGTGCCAGCAGTTACAGGCTTGAAGCTTTCTTT.

This clone has only a few counts. This chain connects TRBV2 to TRBJ2-3; TRBD1 agrees at 11 bases. Germline V gene lookup returns CDR1 SNHLY and CDR2 FYNNEI. CDR3 length: 15 residues. The trim removed 6 bases at V and 4 bases at J, leaving 6 bases unmatched. CDR3 bases: TGTGCCAGCAGGGTGGACAGGGGGCCTCCAGATACGCAGTATTTT. This encodes CASRVDRGPPDTQYF.

This chain links TRBV5-1 with TRBJ1-6; 7 bases map to TRBD1. V lost 2 bases to trimming and J lost 8 bases; unmatched junction nucleotides: 7. The CDR3 consists of 15 residues. Looked up from germline, CDR1 is SGHRS and CDR2 is YFSETQ. Written as DNA, the CDR3 is TGCGCCAGCAGCTTCCACAGGGGACTGGATTCACCCCTCCACTTT. Residues: CASSFHRGLDSPLHF.

To note about this clone: A read error is possible here, since a much larger clone lies one base away. The same CDR3 arises from other DNA sequences in this sample as well. The rearrangement links TRBV5-6 to TRBJ1-1; D is uncertain. This CDR3 has 13 residues. Germline-derived CDR1 and CDR2 are SGHDT and YYEEEE. The CDR3 protein is CASSLALNTEAFF. The CDR3 bases are TGCGCCAGCAGCTTGGCTCTGAACACTGAAGCTTTCTTT.

The genes are TRBV5-7 and TRBJ2-5; tentatively, D is TRBD1 (6 bases). The J call may be in error: the DNA end matches TRBJ2-7 better. TRBV5-7 is known as an ORF, though its function is uncertain. The CDR3 consists of 16 residues. CDR3 nucleotides: TGTGCCAGCAGCTTGGACAGGGAGCAACTGATTCTCGAGCAGTACTTC. Translating gives CASSLDREQLILEQYF.

The V gene is TRBV6-5, the J gene TRBJ2-2, with 9 bases matching TRBD1. CDR1 and CDR2 from the germline V gene are MNHEY and SVGAGI. The CDR3 has 13 residues. J lost 4 bases, V lost 9 bases, and 3 bases had no gene match. This CDR3 is CASHRGLTGELFF. The CDR3 coding sequence is TGTGCCAGTCACAGGGGGCTCACCGGGGAGCTGTTTTTT.

Here the CDR3 DNA reads TGTGCCAGTACTAGCGGGGGCAGCTCCTACAATGAGCAGTTCTTC. As protein: CASTSGGSSYNEQFF. The gene calls are TRBV19 and TRBJ2-1; 10 nucleotides match TRBD2. The V and J ends lost 7 bases and 0 bases, in that order; junction bases with no gene match: 3. The germline CDR1 and CDR2 sequences are LNHDA and SQIVND (reference sequence). This CDR3 spans 15 amino acids.

The V gene is TRBV7-9, the J gene TRBJ2-7, with TRBD2 matching over 12 bases. Looked up from germline, CDR1 is SEHNR and CDR2 is FQNEAQ (reference sequence). Unmatched junction bases numbered 1, after V lost 2 bases and J lost 5 bases. The CDR3 totals 14 residues. The CDR3 coding sequence is TGTGCCAGCAGCTTAACTAGCGGGGGGAACGAGCAGTACTTC. Translated, it gives CASSLTSGGNEQYF.

This clone is medium-sized within its sample. The V and J genes are TRBV10-3 and TRBJ1-5; TRBD1 might be the D (5 bases). Germline loops: CDR1 ENHRY, CDR2 SYGVKD. The V end was cut by 0 bases, the J end by 0 bases, with 6 bases between. CDR3 length: 15 residues. CDR3 loop: CAISESGDSNQPQHF. Here the CDR3 DNA reads TGTGCCATCAGTGAGTCGGGGGATAGCAATCAGCCCCAGCATTTT.

J is TRBJ1-3 and V is TRBV6-6; D ambiguous. The germline V gene encodes CDR1 MNHNY and CDR2 SVGAGI (reference sequence). The CDR3 consists of 12 residues. The V gene lost 6 bases and the J gene lost 4 bases, with 7 bases spanning the gap. CDR3 region: CASRAQGNTIYF. The CDR3 bases are TGTGCCAGCAGGGCACAGGGAAACACCATATATTTT.

This chain joins TRBV18 and TRBJ2-4, with D possibly being TRBD1 (6 bases). V lost 4 bases to trimming and J lost 1 base, with 17 bases between them. Germline CDR1 KGHSH, CDR2 LQKENI. The CDR3 is made up of 17 amino acids. In DNA, the CDR3 is TGTGCCAGCTCACGCTGGACAGCCCTGTGGGCCAAAAACATTCAGTACTTC. This gives the protein CASSRWTALWAKNIQYF.